The table lists the clone carrying this T cell receptor (beta chain) with many counts. These data belong to a study of spatial heterogeneity in lung cancer. In the study overall: Raw-read counts averaged over ten per unique TCR and UMI combination.

A unique molecular identifier was carried by every single TCR cDNA molecule. TCRdb recomputed calls from the 5' RACE reads with MiXCR, one row per CDR3 protein. The data show tens of thousands of distinct CDR3 sequences, approximately 8.2% seen once. The time point here: sample taken at primary tumor resection. Whole RNA, isolated from tumor, nontumor lung or frozen PBMC, was sequenced without prior sorting. Donation came from roughly 72 patients with untreated early-stage non-small cell lung cancer. This CDR3 has 15 residues. V lost 0 bases, J lost 6 bases, and 7 bases stayed unmatched. The germline V gene has CDR1 LGHNA and CDR2 YSLEER.

This sequence originates from a male donor with early-stage non-small cell lung cancer. This chain links TRBV4-3 with TRBJ1-2; 7 bases are shared with TRBD1. The specimen comprised PBMCs, sampled at surgery. CDR3 nucleotides: TGCGCCAGCAGCCAAGAGAGGGGGCAGGGTAATGGCTACACCTTC. Translating gives CASSQERGQGNGYTF.